This T cell receptor beta chain was captured by sequencing in a study of T-cell reconstitution after alpha-beta-depleted transplantation in children. General study findings and limits: Surviving recipient T cells and intrathymic progenitors accounted for some patients' high TCRbeta diversity at day 60. Reports say that about two months after transplant, the alpha-beta T cells came out of several hundred graft clones that had expanded.

This CDR3 region has 16 residues. V was clipped by 3 bases and J by 3 bases, with 15 bases between them. Unique molecular identifiers were incorporated during preparation of the TCRbeta library. TCRdb re-called the PCR reads with MiXCR, one entry per CDR3 protein. The data show about 610,000 distinct CDR3 sequences, with roughly a quarter seen just once and under 45% held by the top ten. Comments on this clonotype: The antigen is undetermined.

This TCR was recovered from a boy in the first two years of life with Wiskott-Aldrich syndrome, due to receive a stem cell transplant. Sequenced here: PBMCs, sampled before TCRalphabeta/CD19-depleted stem cell transplant. The chain recombines TRBV12-3 or TRBV12-4 with TRBJ2-1, with D possibly TRBD2 on 5 matching bases. In DNA form, the CDR3 reads TGTGCCAGCAGTTTGAGGGAGCGACCTCTCTACAATGAGCAGTTCTTC. It specifies CASSLRERPLYNEQFF.